This T cell receptor (beta chain) stems from a study of OX40 agonist ivuxolimab in advanced cancers. This clone was counted once. Its cognate antigen is unknown. Points from the study as a whole: CD8+ T cells averaged more expanded clones than CD4+. Doses of 0.1 to 3.0 mg/kg were accompanied by clonal expansion of CD4+ and CD8+ blood T cells by week 6.

The protocol was immunoSEQ multiplex PCR, while the TCRdb copy is restricted to in-frame clones and leaves out a portion. The sample has more than 70,000 clones, 89% seen once. This CDR3 contains 13 residues. The germline gives CDR1 SGHTA, CDR2 FQGTGA. V trimming: 8 bases; J trimming: 1 base; junction bases outside the gene matches: 3. This sequence was found in an adult with an advanced solid tumor such as melanoma, head and neck, liver or kidney cancer. This sequence joins TRBV7-3 and TRBJ1-1, with 8 bases identical to TRBD1. Sample: CD4+ or CD8+ T cells sorted from blood, taken in a trial of the OX40 agonist ivuxolimab. The CDR3 is CASGQGGNTEAFF. The CDR3 nucleotides are TGTGCCAGCGGACAGGGAGGGAACACTGAAGCTTTCTTT.